Each of the 13 T cell receptor beta chains below was sequenced from the same sample in a study of early T cells in non-severe SARS-CoV-2 infection. TCRdb used MiXCR to reprocess the 5' RACE reads, holding one entry per CDR3 protein. The table includes around 57,000 distinct CDR3 sequences, roughly an eighth detected once. Sequencing was done on a sample of whole blood. These receptor sequences come from an adult who was a healthcare worker with PCR-confirmed SARS-CoV-2 infection or an uninfected control (not recorded which).

There are a few counts of this clonotype. The rearrangement uses TRBV7-3 and TRBJ2-2; no clear D. Germline CDR1 and CDR2: SGHTA and FQGTGA. CDR3 length equals 13 residues. V was clipped by 1 base and J by 6 bases, with 6 bases between them. CDR3 nucleotides: TGTGCCAGCAGCTTAAACCCTGCCGGGGAGCTGTTTTTT. It specifies CASSLNPAGELFF. Complete variable domain (other parts from reference TRBV7-3 and TRBJ2-2): GAGVSQTPSNKVTEKGKYVELRCDPISGHTALYWYRQSLGQGPEFLIYFQGTGAADDSGLPNDRFFAVRPEGSVSTLKIQRTERGDSAVYLCASSLNPAGELFFGEGSRLTVL.

The chain has TRBV4-3 and TRBJ2-3; weak D call: TRBD2 (6 bases). Trimming shortened V by 2 bases and J by 5 bases, and 17 bases separated the two germline ends. This CDR3 spans 16 amino acids. The germline gives CDR1 LGHNA, CDR2 YSLEER. The CDR3 here is CASSQSMRGAGDTQYF. The DNA for the CDR3 is TGCGCCAGCAGCCAAAGTATGAGGGGAGCGGGAGATACGCAGTATTTT.

This sequence joins TRBV11-2 and TRBJ1-6; D is unresolved. The V end lost 2 bases, the J end lost 3 bases, and 8 bases lay between the germline ends. This CDR3 contains 15 residues. Germline assignment: CDR1 SGHAT and CDR2 FQNNGV. In nucleotides, the CDR3 is TGTGCCAGCAGCTTACGTTTGGGCTATAATTCACCCCTCCACTTT. Its protein product is CASSLRLGYNSPLHF.

A few counts support this clonotype. This rearrangement joins TRBV20-1 to TRBJ2-2; tentatively, D is TRBD1 (5 bases). The germline V and J ends were trimmed by 6 bases and 7 bases, with 15 bases remaining between them. Germline CDR1 and CDR2: DFQATT and SNEGSKA (reference sequence). The CDR3 has 13 amino acids. The CDR3 sequence: CSAPDWGNGELFF. In DNA form, the CDR3 reads TGCAGTGCCCCAGACTGGGGCAACGGGGAGCTGTTTTTT.

This clonotype was detected once. The rearrangement links TRBV7-2 to TRBJ2-3; D gene uncertain. Deletions cut 3 bases from V and 0 bases from J, with 7 bases between. CDR1 and CDR2 from the germline V gene are SGHTA and FQGNSA. The CDR3 is made up of 14 amino acids. DNA of the CDR3: TGTGCCAGCAGCTTTTCTGTTAGCACAGATACGCAGTATTTT. Translation gives CASSFSVSTDTQYF.

This clonotype was seen many times. The J gene is TRBJ2-1, the V gene TRBV29-1; 12 bases agree with TRBD2. The CDR3 loop spans 15 amino acids. The germline V gene has CDR1 SQVTM and CDR2 ANQGSEA. The V and J ends lost 7 bases and 1 base, in that order; junction bases with no gene match: 5. CDR3 amino acids: CSGSGTSGSYNEQFF. The CDR3 region has the DNA TGCAGCGGCTCCGGGACTAGCGGGTCCTACAATGAGCAGTTCTTC.

There are a few counts of this clonotype. The gene calls are TRBV3-1 and TRBJ2-5; weak D call: TRBD2 (5 bases). Germline CDR1 and CDR2: LGHDT and YNNKEL (reference sequence). The CDR3 has 13 residues. With 4 bases removed from V and 2 bases from J, the gap between germline ends came to 8 bases. CDR3 in DNA: TGTGCCAGCAGCCGCGGGCCACAAGAGACCCAGTACTTC. Translated, it gives CASSRGPQETQYF.

This clonotype occurred many times. V and J are TRBV6-2 or TRBV6-3 and TRBJ1-1; D is possibly TRBD1 (5 bases). The V gene's germline CDR1 is MNHEY and CDR2 SVGEGT. CDR3 size: 13 residues. Trimming shortened V by 0 bases and J by 4 bases, and 6 bases separated the two germline ends. The CDR3 region is CASSYSQGTEAFF. DNA for the CDR3: TGTGCCAGCAGTTACTCGCAGGGCACTGAAGCTTTCTTT.

This clonotype was seen ten or more times. The chain is built from TRBV24-1 and TRBJ1-5; possible D gene TRBD1, 5 bases. The V gene's germline CDR1 is KGHDR and CDR2 SFDVKD. The CDR3 runs to 15 residues. Trimming took off 6 bases at V and 1 base at J, with 12 bases between the two ends. The DNA of the CDR3 is TGTGCCACCAGTTCAGGGATTACAAGCAATCAGCCCCAGCATTTT. Translation: CATSSGITSNQPQHF.

This clonotype was seen ten or more times. This sequence joins TRBV29-1 and TRBJ2-5, with D hard to call. Germline CDR1 and CDR2: SQVTM and ANQGSEA. V was pared by 6 bases and J by 2 bases, with 7 bases between. The CDR3 spans 11 residues. CDR3: CSVTRQETQYF. The CDR3 nucleotides read TGCAGCGTCACAAGACAAGAGACCCAGTACTTC.

This clonotype was counted between two and nine times. The chain uses TRBV2 and TRBJ2-2, with 9 bases aligning to TRBD1. Germline V gene sequence: CDR1 SNHLY, CDR2 FYNNEI. CDR3 length: 16 residues. The V and J ends lost 5 bases and 7 bases, in that order; junction bases with no gene match: 11. The CDR3 spells CASSLRDREGGGELFF. In DNA, the CDR3 is TGTGCCAGCAGTTTGAGGGACAGGGAGGGAGGCGGGGAGCTGTTTTTT.

The chain recombines TRBV5-1 with TRBJ2-6, with D perhaps matching TRBD1 (6 bases). Trimming left V 4 bases short and J 4 bases short, with 15 bases between. The CDR3 is 16 amino acids. Germline V gene sequence: CDR1 SGHRS, CDR2 YFSETQ. CDR3 loop: CASSGVTGSGANVLTF. The CDR3 coding sequence is TGCGCCAGCAGCGGAGTCACAGGGTCCGGGGCCAACGTCCTGACTTTC.

This clonotype was seen at least ten times. CDR3 region: CATSDPRETGNTIYF. CDR3 DNA sequence: TGTGCCACCAGTGATCCCCGGGAGACTGGAAACACCATATATTTT. The V and J genes are TRBV24-1 and TRBJ1-3, with unresolved D. The CDR3 totals 15 residues. Germline CDR1 reads KGHDR; CDR2 reads SFDVKD. The V gene lost 3 bases and the J gene lost 2 bases, with 10 bases spanning the gap.